This is a list of T cell receptor beta chains from one sample in a study of cytomegalovirus exposure and HLA in healthy donors. Using immunoSEQ multiplex PCR, the repertoire was profiled, and TCRdb retains in-frame clones only, with some absent. The repertoire holds 150,000 to 250,000 clones, 75% to 90% seen once, with around 6% in the top ten. Sequencing was performed on PBMCs. The receptors shown here come from a woman aged 50 to 65 in good health and CMV-seropositive. Each CDR3 is given with its conserved first and last residue. The order of the fields is V gene, J gene, D gene, clone size, CDR3 protein, CDR3 DNA. D genes are given only for firm matches. Where a row states a size, it is once, few, many or the class of an expanded clone; other rows omit it.

v_call: TRBV12-5
j_call: TRBJ2-3
d_call: NA
clone_size: NA
cdr3_aa: CASGFNTDTQYF
cdr3_nt: TGTGCTAGTGGTTTTAACACAGATACGCAGTATTTT

v_call: TRBV10-3
j_call: TRBJ2-3
d_call: TRBD2
clone_size: NA
cdr3_aa: CAISGIRAGGQDTQYF
cdr3_nt: TGTGCCATCAGTGGCATTAGGGCGGGGGGGCAGGATACGCAGTATTTT

v_call: TRBV5-1
j_call: TRBJ2-1
d_call: TRBD1
clone_size: NA
cdr3_aa: CASSPSTGAGEQFF
cdr3_nt: TGCGCCAGCAGCCCCTCAACAGGGGCTGGTGAGCAGTTCTTC

v_call: TRBV29-1
j_call: TRBJ2-5
d_call: NA
clone_size: NA
cdr3_aa: CSVRQVQETQYF
cdr3_nt: TGCAGCGTCCGACAGGTCCAAGAGACCCAGTACTTC

v_call: TRBV4-1
j_call: TRBJ1-4
d_call: TRBD1
clone_size: NA
cdr3_aa: CASSQPRDRGLGKLFF
cdr3_nt: TGCGCCAGCAGCCAGCCCCGGGACAGGGGACTAGGAAAACTGTTTTTT

v_call: TRBV4-1
j_call: TRBJ1-2
d_call: NA
clone_size: NA
cdr3_aa: CASSQVGEANYGYTF
cdr3_nt: TGCGCCAGCAGCCAAGTCGGGGAAGCTAACTATGGCTACACCTTC

v_call: TRBV10-3
j_call: TRBJ1-2
d_call: NA
clone_size: NA
cdr3_aa: CAISEFLAPNYGYTF
cdr3_nt: TGTGCCATCAGTGAGTTTCTGGCTCCTAACTATGGCTACACCTTC

v_call: TRBV6-6
j_call: TRBJ2-1
d_call: NA
clone_size: NA
cdr3_aa: CASRGDLVQFF
cdr3_nt: TGTGCCAGCAGGGGGGACTTGGTGCAGTTCTTC

v_call: TRBV4-2
j_call: TRBJ2-7
d_call: NA
clone_size: NA
cdr3_aa: CASSQDNSGIYEQYF
cdr3_nt: TGTGCCAGCAGCCAAGATAATTCAGGGATCTACGAGCAGTACTTC

v_call: TRBV15
j_call: TRBJ1-5
d_call: TRBD1
clone_size: NA
cdr3_aa: CATSNSRDSYFSNQPQHF
cdr3_nt: TGTGCCACCAGCAACAGCCGGGACAGCTACTTTAGCAATCAGCCCCAGCATTTT

v_call: TRBV27
j_call: TRBJ2-7
d_call: NA
clone_size: few
cdr3_aa: CASSLLRGSYEQYF
cdr3_nt: TGTGCCAGCAGTTTACTAAGGGGGTCCTACGAGCAGTACTTC

v_call: TRBV11-2
j_call: TRBJ2-7
d_call: NA
clone_size: few
cdr3_aa: CASSSQQRAHEQYF
cdr3_nt: TGTGCCAGCAGCTCCCAACAACGAGCGCACGAGCAGTACTTC

v_call: TRBV6-5
j_call: TRBJ1-2
d_call: TRBD1
clone_size: NA
cdr3_aa: CASSWDSLYGYTF
cdr3_nt: TGTGCCAGCAGCTGGGACAGTCTCTATGGCTACACCTTC

v_call: TRBV30
j_call: TRBJ1-2
d_call: NA
clone_size: few
cdr3_aa: CAWSNLEGGGDYGYTF
cdr3_nt: TGTGCCTGGAGTAACTTGGAGGGAGGAGGGGACTATGGCTACACCTTC

v_call: TRBV28
j_call: TRBJ2-2
d_call: TRBD1
clone_size: NA
cdr3_aa: CASRETGSRLDTGELFF
cdr3_nt: TGTGCCAGCAGGGAGACAGGGAGTCGGTTGGACACCGGGGAGCTGTTTTTT

v_call: TRBV19
j_call: TRBJ2-7
d_call: NA
clone_size: NA
cdr3_aa: CASSIEGLSLQYF
cdr3_nt: TGTGCCAGTAGTATAGAGGGGCTCTCGTTGCAGTACTTC

v_call: TRBV4-3
j_call: TRBJ2-1
d_call: TRBD1
clone_size: once
cdr3_aa: CASSRDRYNEQFF
cdr3_nt: TGCGCCAGCAGCCGGGACAGGTACAATGAGCAGTTCTTC

v_call: TRBV11-2
j_call: TRBJ2-1
d_call: TRBD2
clone_size: NA
cdr3_aa: CASSLEGKGTSGYNEQFF
cdr3_nt: TGTGCCAGCAGCTTAGAGGGTAAGGGGACTAGCGGCTACAATGAGCAGTTCTTC

v_call: TRBV11-2
j_call: TRBJ1-2
d_call: TRBD1
clone_size: NA
cdr3_aa: CASSRTMDRGYGYTF
cdr3_nt: TGTGCCAGCAGCCGGACAATGGACAGGGGCTATGGCTACACCTTC

v_call: TRBV30
j_call: TRBJ1-6
d_call: TRBD1
clone_size: NA
cdr3_aa: CAWRGDRSHSPLHF
cdr3_nt: TGTGCCTGGAGGGGGGACAGGTCTCATTCACCCCTCCACTTT

v_call: TRBV6-5
j_call: TRBJ1-1
d_call: TRBD1
clone_size: NA
cdr3_aa: CASRDRQGARAFF
cdr3_nt: TGTGCCAGCAGAGATAGACAGGGGGCCCGGGCTTTCTTT

v_call: TRBV19
j_call: TRBJ1-1
d_call: TRBD1
clone_size: NA
cdr3_aa: CASSIDASAGGYEAFF
cdr3_nt: TGTGCCAGTAGTATTGATGCGTCGGCAGGGGGGTATGAAGCTTTCTTT

v_call: TRBV7-2
j_call: TRBJ2-7
d_call: TRBD1
clone_size: NA
cdr3_aa: CASSLARDRVYEQYF
cdr3_nt: TGTGCCAGCAGCTTAGCCCGGGACAGGGTCTACGAGCAGTACTTC

v_call: TRBV7-2
j_call: TRBJ2-5
d_call: TRBD1
clone_size: NA
cdr3_aa: CASSLGQGTGTQYF
cdr3_nt: TGTGCCAGCAGCTTAGGACAGGGGACAGGGACCCAGTACTTC

v_call: TRBV10-3
j_call: TRBJ2-5
d_call: TRBD1
clone_size: NA
cdr3_aa: CAISESTGAGPYETQYF
cdr3_nt: TGTGCCATCAGTGAGTCGACAGGGGCAGGGCCATACGAGACCCAGTACTTC

v_call: TRBV5-1
j_call: TRBJ2-7
d_call: NA
clone_size: NA
cdr3_aa: CASSLAAGYEQYF
cdr3_nt: TGCGCCAGCAGCTTGGCGGCAGGCTACGAGCAGTACTTC

v_call: TRBV7-9
j_call: TRBJ2-5
d_call: TRBD2
clone_size: once
cdr3_aa: CASSFVSGAETQYF
cdr3_nt: TGTGCCAGCAGTTTCGTTAGCGGGGCAGAGACCCAGTACTTC

v_call: TRBV4-1
j_call: TRBJ1-5
d_call: NA
clone_size: NA
cdr3_aa: CASSQAGGGGQPQHF
cdr3_nt: TGCGCCAGCAGCCAGGCTGGAGGGGGGGGTCAGCCCCAGCATTTT

v_call: TRBV18
j_call: TRBJ2-1
d_call: NA
clone_size: NA
cdr3_aa: CASSTTPLDYNEQFF
cdr3_nt: TGTGCCAGCTCAACGACACCCCTCGACTACAATGAGCAGTTCTTC

v_call: TRBV2
j_call: TRBJ2-1
d_call: NA
clone_size: NA
cdr3_aa: CASSEAGGPYNEQFF
cdr3_nt: TGTGCCAGCAGTGAGGCGGGCGGCCCCTACAATGAGCAGTTCTTC

v_call: TRBV19
j_call: TRBJ2-6
d_call: NA
clone_size: once
cdr3_aa: CASSRGDPGANGLTF
cdr3_nt: TGTGCCAGTAGTAGAGGGGACCCAGGGGCCAACGGCCTGACTTTC

v_call: TRBV5-1
j_call: TRBJ2-2
d_call: NA
clone_size: NA
cdr3_aa: CASSSGRNTGELFF
cdr3_nt: TGCGCCAGCAGCTCCGGGAGGAACACCGGGGAGCTGTTTTTT

v_call: TRBV5-1
j_call: TRBJ2-2
d_call: TRBD2
clone_size: NA
cdr3_aa: CASSLSGGGNTGELFF
cdr3_nt: TGCGCCAGCAGCTTGAGTGGCGGGGGGAACACCGGGGAGCTGTTTTTT

v_call: TRBV9
j_call: TRBJ2-6
d_call: NA
clone_size: NA
cdr3_aa: CASSAGGTAHSSGANGLTF
cdr3_nt: TGTGCCAGCAGCGCAGGGGGGACAGCCCATAGCTCTGGGGCCAACGGCCTGACTTTC

v_call: TRBV28
j_call: TRBJ1-2
d_call: TRBD1
clone_size: NA
cdr3_aa: CASSLPTWDRDIANYGYTF
cdr3_nt: TGTGCCAGCAGTCTCCCCACTTGGGACAGAGACATCGCTAACTATGGCTACACCTTC

v_call: TRBV19
j_call: TRBJ1-3
d_call: NA
clone_size: NA
cdr3_aa: CASNFGTGNTIYF
cdr3_nt: TGTGCCAGTAATTTCGGTACTGGAAACACCATATATTTT

v_call: TRBV18
j_call: TRBJ1-3
d_call: NA
clone_size: NA
cdr3_aa: CASGRDGSGNTIYF
cdr3_nt: TGTGCCAGCGGGAGGGACGGCTCTGGAAACACCATATATTTT

v_call: TRBV2
j_call: TRBJ1-2
d_call: NA
clone_size: NA
cdr3_aa: CATLGAGASYGYTF
cdr3_nt: TGTGCCACCCTAGGGGCAGGGGCTAGCTATGGCTACACCTTC

v_call: TRBV30
j_call: TRBJ1-1
d_call: NA
clone_size: NA
cdr3_aa: CAWRGHTEPNTEAFF
cdr3_nt: TGTGCCTGGAGGGGACACACTGAACCCAACACTGAAGCTTTCTTT

v_call: TRBV11-2
j_call: TRBJ2-2
d_call: TRBD1
clone_size: NA
cdr3_aa: CASSSLGQGVPTGELFF
cdr3_nt: TGTGCCAGCAGCTCACTCGGCCAGGGGGTTCCCACCGGGGAGCTGTTTTTT